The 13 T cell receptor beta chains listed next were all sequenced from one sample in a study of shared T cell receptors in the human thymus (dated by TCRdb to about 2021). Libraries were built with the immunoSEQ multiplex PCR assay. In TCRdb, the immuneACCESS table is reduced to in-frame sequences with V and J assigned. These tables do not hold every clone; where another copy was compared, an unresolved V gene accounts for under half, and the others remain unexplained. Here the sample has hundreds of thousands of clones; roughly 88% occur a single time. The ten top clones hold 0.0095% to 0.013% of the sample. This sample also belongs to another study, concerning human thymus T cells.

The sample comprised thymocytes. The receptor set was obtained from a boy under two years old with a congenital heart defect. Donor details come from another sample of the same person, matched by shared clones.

This CDR3 is CASSQEAGGAYNEQFF. The CDR3 DNA follows: TGCGCCAGCAGCCAAGAAGCAGGGGGTGCCTACAATGAGCAGTTCTTC. The rearrangement links TRBV4-3 to TRBJ2-1; the match to TRBD1 covers 7 bases. The CDR3 extends over 16 amino acids. Germline V lookup: CDR1 LGHNA, CDR2 YSLEER. The V segment lost 0 bases and the J segment 2 bases; nucleotides outside the gene matches: 4.

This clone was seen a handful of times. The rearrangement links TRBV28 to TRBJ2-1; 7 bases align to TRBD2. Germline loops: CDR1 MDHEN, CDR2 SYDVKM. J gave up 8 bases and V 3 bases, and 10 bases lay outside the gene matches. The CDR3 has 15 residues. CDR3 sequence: CASSLKVAGRDEQFF. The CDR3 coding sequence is TGTGCCAGCAGTTTGAAGGTAGCGGGCAGGGATGAGCAGTTCTTC.

The CDR3: CASSQGPGAYNEQFF. In nucleotides, the CDR3 is TGCGCCAGCAGCCAAGGACCCGGGGCCTACAATGAGCAGTTCTTC. The gene calls are TRBV4-3 and TRBJ2-1, with a weak D call TRBD2 (5 bases). Trimming removed 1 base from V and 2 bases from J, with 9 bases in between. The CDR3 totals 15 residues. Per germline, CDR1 LGHNA and CDR2 YSLEER.

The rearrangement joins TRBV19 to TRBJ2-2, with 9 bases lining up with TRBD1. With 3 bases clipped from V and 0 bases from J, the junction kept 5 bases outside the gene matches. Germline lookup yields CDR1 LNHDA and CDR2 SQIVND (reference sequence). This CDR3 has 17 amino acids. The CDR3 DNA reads TGTGCCAGTAGTATGCGGAGACAGGGGGCGAACACCGGGGAGCTGTTTTTT. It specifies CASSMRRQGANTGELFF. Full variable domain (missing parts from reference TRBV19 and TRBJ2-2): DGGITQSPKYLFRKEGQNVTLSCEQNLNHDAMYWYRQDPGQGLRLIYYSQIVNDFQKGDIAEGYSVSREKKESFPLTVTSAQKNPTAFYLCASSMRRQGANTGELFFGEGSRLTVL.

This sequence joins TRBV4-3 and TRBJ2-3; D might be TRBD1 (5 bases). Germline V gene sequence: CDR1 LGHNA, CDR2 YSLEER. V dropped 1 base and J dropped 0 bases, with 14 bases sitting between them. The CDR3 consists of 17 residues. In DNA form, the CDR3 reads TGCGCCAGCAGCCAAGGGATCTCTCCAGGGAGCACAGATACGCAGTATTTT. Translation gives CASSQGISPGSTDTQYF.

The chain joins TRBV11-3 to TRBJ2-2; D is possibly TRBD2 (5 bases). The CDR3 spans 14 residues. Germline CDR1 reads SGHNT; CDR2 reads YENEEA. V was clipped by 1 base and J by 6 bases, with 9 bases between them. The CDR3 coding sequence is TGTGCCAGCAGCTTAGGAGGAGGACCCGGGGAGCTGTTTTTT. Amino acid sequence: CASSLGGGPGELFF.

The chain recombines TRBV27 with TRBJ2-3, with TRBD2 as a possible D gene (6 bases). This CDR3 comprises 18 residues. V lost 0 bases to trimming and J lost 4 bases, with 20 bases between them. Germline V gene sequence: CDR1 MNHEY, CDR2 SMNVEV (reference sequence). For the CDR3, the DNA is TGTGCCAGCAGTTTATCCCCGAGGCTAGCGCTGAAGGCAGATACGCAGTATTTT. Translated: CASSLSPRLALKADTQYF.

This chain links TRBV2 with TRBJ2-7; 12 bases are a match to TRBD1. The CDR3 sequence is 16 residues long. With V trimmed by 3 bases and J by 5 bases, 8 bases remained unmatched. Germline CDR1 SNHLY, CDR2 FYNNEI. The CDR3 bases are TGTGCCAGCAGTGACCCCCCGGGACAGGGGGCTAACGAGCAGTACTTC. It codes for CASSDPPGQGANEQYF. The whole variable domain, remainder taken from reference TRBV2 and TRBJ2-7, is EPEVTQTPSHQVTQMGQEVILRCVPISNHLYFYWYRQILGQKVEFLVSFYNNEISEKSEIFDDQFSVERPDGSNFTLKIRSTKLEDSAMYFCASSDPPGQGANEQYFGPGTRLTVT.

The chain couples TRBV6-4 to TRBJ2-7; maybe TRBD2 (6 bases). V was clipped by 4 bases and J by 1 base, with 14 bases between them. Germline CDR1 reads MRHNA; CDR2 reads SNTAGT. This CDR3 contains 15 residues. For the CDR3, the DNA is TGTGCCAGCAGTGCCGGGACTGATAATTCCTACGAGCAGTACTTC. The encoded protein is CASSAGTDNSYEQYF.

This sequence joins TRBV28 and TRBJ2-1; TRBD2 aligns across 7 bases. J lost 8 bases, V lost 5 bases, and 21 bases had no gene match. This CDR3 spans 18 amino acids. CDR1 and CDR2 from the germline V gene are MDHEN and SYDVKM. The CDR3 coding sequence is TGTGCCAGCAGTCCCCGGCTCGCGTTGGGCGGGAGTCGCGATGAGCAGTTCTTC. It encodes CASSPRLALGGSRDEQFF.

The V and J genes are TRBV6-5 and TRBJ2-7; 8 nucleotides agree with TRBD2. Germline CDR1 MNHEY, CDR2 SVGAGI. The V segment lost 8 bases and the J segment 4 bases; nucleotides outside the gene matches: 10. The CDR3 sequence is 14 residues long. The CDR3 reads CASLNNSGGYEQYF. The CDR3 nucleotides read TGTGCCAGCCTTAACAACTCGGGGGGGTACGAGCAGTACTTC.

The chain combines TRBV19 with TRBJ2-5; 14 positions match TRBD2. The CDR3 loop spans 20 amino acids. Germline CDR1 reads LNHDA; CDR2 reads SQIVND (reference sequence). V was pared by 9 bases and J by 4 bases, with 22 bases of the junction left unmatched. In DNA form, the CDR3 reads TGTGCCAGCTCATCTTGTGGACTAGCGGGAGGCCAACTCCCAGGAGAGACCCAGTACTTC. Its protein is CASSSCGLAGGQLPGETQYF. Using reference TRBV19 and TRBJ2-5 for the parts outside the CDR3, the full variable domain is DGGITQSPKYLFRKEGQNVTLSCEQNLNHDAMYWYRQDPGQGLRLIYYSQIVNDFQKGDIAEGYSVSREKKESFPLTVTSAQKNPTAFYLCASSSCGLAGGQLPGETQYFGPGTRLLVL.

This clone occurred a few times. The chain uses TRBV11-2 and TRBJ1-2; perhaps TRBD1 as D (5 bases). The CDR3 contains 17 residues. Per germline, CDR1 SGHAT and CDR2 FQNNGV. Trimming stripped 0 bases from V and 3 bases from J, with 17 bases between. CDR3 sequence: CASSLDRAREMDYGYTF. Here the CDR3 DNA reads TGTGCCAGCAGCTTAGATCGGGCCAGGGAAATGGACTATGGCTACACCTTC.